Below, 31 T cell receptor beta chains from the same sample are listed, as sequenced in a study of CD8+CD57+ T cells in acquired aplastic anemia. Patients selected for sequencing had displayed CD8+CD57+ cell expansion by flow cytometry. The template for TCR beta VDJ and CDR3 sequence profiling was genomic DNA. TCRdb independently ran MiXCR on the reads; one entry per CDR3 protein. The data show 150,000 to 200,000 distinct CDR3 sequences, around 50% seen once. Sequenced material: sorted CD4+, CD8+, or CD8+CD57+ T cells (not recorded which) from PBMCs. Source of these receptors: a human donor with aplastic anemia.

This chain connects TRBV7-3 to TRBJ2-1; D gene ambiguous. CDR1 SGHTA and CDR2 FQGTGA come from the germline V gene. The CDR3 consists of 12 residues. Trimming left V 6 bases short and J 9 bases short, with 12 bases between. This chain's CDR3 is CASSDLGTEQFF. CDR3 nucleotides: TGTGCCAGCAGTGATTTAGGAACTGAGCAGTTCTTC.

The chain has TRBV19 and TRBJ2-3; 13 bases fit TRBD2. V lost 8 bases and J lost 7; bases outside the gene matches: 6. CDR3 size: 14 residues. The germline gives CDR1 LNHDA, CDR2 SQIVND (reference sequence). In nucleotides, the CDR3 is TGTGCCAGTGGGACTAGCGGGACCGGGAATACGCAGTATTTT. Translating it yields CASGTSGTGNTQYF.

This rearrangement joins TRBV5-1 to TRBJ1-5, with D perhaps TRBD1 (5 bases). V lost 4 bases and J 5 bases, leaving 10 bases between the germline ends. CDR3 size: 13 residues. CDR1 is SGHRS and CDR2 is YFSETQ in the germline V gene. The CDR3: CASSADTHQPQHF. The CDR3 bases are TGCGCCAGCAGCGCGGACACCCATCAGCCCCAGCATTTT.

For this clonotype: Mismatch with germline at one junction end may stem from a read error. CDR3 in amino acids: CASSGWTGGLFF. The CDR3 nucleotides read TGTGCCAGCAGCGGATGGACCGGGGGGCTGTTTTTT. The chain employs TRBV9 and TRBJ2-2, with a weak D call TRBD2 (6 bases). Germline V gene lookup returns CDR1 SGDLS and CDR2 YYNGEE. This CDR3 region has 12 residues.

To note about this clonotype: This may be a read error, as it is one base from a much larger clone. The rearrangement joins TRBV20-1 to TRBJ1-6; perhaps TRBD1 as D (6 bases). The CDR3 is made up of 14 amino acids. From germline, CDR1 is DFQATT and CDR2 SNEGSKA (reference sequence). Trimming removed 7 bases at V and 9 bases at J, with 19 bases between. The CDR3 region is CSVRAGTIGSPLHF. CDR3 nucleotides: TGCAGTGTCAGGGCCGGGACAATAGGTTCACCCCTCCACTTT.

This clonotype was counted only a few times. The rearrangement links TRBV6-1 to TRBJ1-3; maybe TRBD1 (6 bases). In germline, CDR1 is MNHNS, CDR2 SASEGT. Between the trimmed V and J ends, which lost 5 bases and 3 bases, there was a span of 20 bases. CDR3 length equals 17 residues. The CDR3: CASSPWGGNLGGNTIYF. DNA for the CDR3: TGTGCCAGCAGTCCCTGGGGGGGCAACCTCGGTGGAAACACCATATATTTT.

The chain is built from TRBV20-1 and TRBJ1-5; possibly TRBD1 for D (5 bases). The CDR3 is 12 residues long. Germline-derived CDR1 and CDR2 are DFQATT and SNEGSKA (reference sequence). The CDR3 DNA reads TGCAGCCTCGGGGCGCCGTCGGAGCCCCAGCATTTT. This translates into CSLGAPSEPQHF.

There are many counts of this clonotype. The chain has TRBV7-9 and TRBJ2-7; TRBD1 aligns across 9 bases. Per the germline V gene, CDR1 is SEHNR and CDR2 is FQNEAQ (reference sequence). V gave up 9 bases and J gave up 4 bases; unmatched junction bases: 13. The CDR3 is made up of 15 amino acids. The CDR3 DNA reads as TGTGCCAGTGGGCGCCCGACAGGGGGGGCATACGAGCAGTACTTC. This encodes CASGRPTGGAYEQYF.

V gene TRBV2 combines with J gene TRBJ2-3, with TRBD1 identical over 7 bases. The germline V gene encodes CDR1 SNHLY and CDR2 FYNNEI. The CDR3 consists of 16 residues. After removal of 6 bases from V and 7 bases from J, the junction contained 16 bases not matched to a gene. The CDR3 coding sequence is TGTGCCAGCAGCCCAAGGTCCGGGACAGCCAGAAATACGCAGTATTTT. Translating it yields CASSPRSGTARNTQYF. Full variable domain (missing parts from reference TRBV2 and TRBJ2-3): EPEVTQTPSHQVTQMGQEVILRCVPISNHLYFYWYRQILGQKVEFLVSFYNNEISEKSEIFDDQFSVERPDGSNFTLKIRSTKLEDSAMYFCASSPRSGTARNTQYFGPGTRLTVL.

This clonotype was observed a handful of times. A much larger clone differs by one base, so this may be a read error. The gene calls are TRBV11-2 and TRBJ1-6; 7 bases fit TRBD1. The CDR3 is 17 residues long. The trim removed 5 bases at V and 10 bases at J, leaving 17 bases unmatched. Per the germline V gene, CDR1 is SGHAT and CDR2 is FQNNGV. The CDR3 region has the DNA TGTGCCAGCAGCCCACCCGAGTTTTGGGACAGCAAGTCACCCCTCCACTTT. It codes for CASSPPEFWDSKSPLHF.

This rearrangement joins TRBV28 to TRBJ2-7; 7 bases align to TRBD2. The germline CDR1 and CDR2 sequences are MDHEN and SYDVKM. The length of the CDR3 is 13 residues. V lost 2 bases to trimming and J lost 4 bases; unmatched junction nucleotides: 2. The CDR3 DNA follows: TGTGCCAGCAGTTTAGGACTAGGGTACGAGCAGTACTTC. Its translation is CASSLGLGYEQYF.

This clonotype has at least ten counts. The chain joins TRBV7-2 to TRBJ2-3; 8 bases are a match to TRBD2. Germline CDR1 and CDR2: SGHTA and FQGNSA. CDR3 length: 14 amino acids. Trimming removed 8 bases from V and 5 bases from J; junction bases left unmatched: 9. CDR3 nucleotides: TGTGCCAGCCAGTACGGGGGGGCGATAGATACGCAGTATTTT. Its protein is CASQYGGAIDTQYF.

The table lists this clonotype with many counts. The gene calls are TRBV20-1 and TRBJ1-5; tentatively, D is TRBD1 (5 bases). Germline V gene sequence: CDR1 DFQATT, CDR2 SNEGSKA (reference sequence). The V gene lost 3 bases and the J gene lost 2 bases, with 11 bases spanning the gap. The CDR3 consists of 14 residues. CDR3 residues: CSARGTQGNQPQHF. The CDR3 DNA reads as TGCAGTGCTAGGGGGACGCAGGGCAATCAGCCCCAGCATTTT.

The chain is built from TRBV24-1 and TRBJ2-3, with D maybe TRBD2 (5 bases). The CDR3 consists of 15 residues. The germline CDR1 and CDR2 sequences are KGHDR and SFDVKD. The V gene lost 10 bases and the J gene lost 0 bases, with 16 bases spanning the gap. CDR3 DNA sequence: TGTGCCACATCTGGAGGCCGAGGGAGCACAGATACGCAGTATTTT. Its protein is CATSGGRGSTDTQYF.

V usage is TRBV27 and J usage is TRBJ1-2; 10 bases are a match to TRBD1. Germline CDR1 and CDR2: MNHEY and SMNVEV (reference sequence). V gave up 5 bases and J gave up 7 bases; unmatched junction bases: 13. The CDR3 runs 16 residues. DNA of the CDR3: TGTGCCAGCAGTCAAGGGGACAGGGGTTTCCCAGGTGGCTACACCTTC. As protein: CASSQGDRGFPGGYTF.

CDR3 loop: CATSRGGRGGPNEQFF. CDR3 DNA sequence: TGTGCCACCAGCAGAGGGGGGCGGGGGGGTCCGAATGAGCAGTTCTTC. The chain uses TRBV15 and TRBJ2-1; 9 nucleotides agree with TRBD2. V was clipped by 1 base and J by 7 bases; unmatched bases: 8. Germline lookup yields CDR1 LNHNV and CDR2 YYDKDF (reference sequence). The CDR3 totals 16 residues.

This chain connects TRBV3-1 to TRBJ2-2; tentative D call: TRBD1 (6 bases). Germline CDR1 and CDR2: LGHDT and YNNKEL (reference sequence). This CDR3 comprises 14 residues. V was clipped by 3 bases and J by 5 bases, with 10 bases between them. The CDR3 nucleotides are TGTGCCAGCAGCCAGCGTACAGGGACCGGGGAGCTGTTTTTT. It is translated as CASSQRTGTGELFF.

This clonotype was counted many times. The J gene is TRBJ2-5, the V gene TRBV20-1; 10 bases are a match to TRBD2. This CDR3 is 15 amino acids long. Trimming cost V 6 bases and J 1 base; bases outside gene matches: 8. CDR1 and CDR2 (germline): DFQATT, SNEGSKA (reference sequence). The CDR3 loop reads CSAKTAGGLQETQYF. CDR3 DNA: TGCAGTGCCAAAACAGCGGGGGGGCTCCAAGAGACCCAGTACTTC.

This clonotype was detected many times. The genes are TRBV5-1 and TRBJ2-1; D is unresolved. The CDR3 runs to 14 residues. The V end lost 0 bases, the J end lost 6 bases, and 10 bases lay between the germline ends. The germline V gene has CDR1 SGHRS and CDR2 YFSETQ. The CDR3 region has the DNA TGCGCCAGCAGCTTGGGGAACTCGGTCAATGAGCAGTTCTTC. It is translated as CASSLGNSVNEQFF.

The chain has TRBV20-1 and TRBJ2-1; D remains unclear. Germline loops: CDR1 DFQATT, CDR2 SNEGSKA (reference sequence). V gave up 3 bases and J gave up 8 bases, with 17 bases separating them. This CDR3 is built from 14 residues. This CDR3 reads CSASPGSGPDEQFF. CDR3 bases: TGCAGTGCTAGCCCAGGTTCTGGGCCCGATGAGCAGTTCTTC.

This chain uses TRBV5-6 with TRBJ1-6; 9 bases fit TRBD1. The trim removed 4 bases at V and 10 bases at J, leaving 6 bases unmatched. There are 14 residues in the CDR3. Per the germline V gene, CDR1 is SGHDT and CDR2 is YYEEEE. The CDR3 region is CASSIRDRASPLHF. The CDR3 coding sequence is TGTGCCAGCAGCATCCGGGACAGGGCCTCACCCCTCCACTTT.

The rearrangement links TRBV7-9 to TRBJ2-7, with 9 bases aligning to TRBD1. V was clipped by 6 bases and J by 4 bases; unmatched bases: 7. The germline V gene has CDR1 SEHNR and CDR2 FQNEAQ (reference sequence). This CDR3 has 14 amino acids. CDR3 protein: CASRQGTGLYEQYF. As DNA, the CDR3 is TGTGCCAGCAGACAAGGGACAGGGTTGTACGAGCAGTACTTC.

The V call is TRBV12-3 or TRBV12-4, the J call TRBJ2-7; 7 bases agree with TRBD1. This CDR3 is built from 14 residues. The J segment lost 5 bases and the V segment lost 5 bases, leaving 9 bases of the junction unmatched. The CDR3 sequence is CASSLAGGPNEQYF. The CDR3 bases are TGTGCCAGCAGTCTGGCAGGGGGTCCGAACGAGCAGTACTTC.

The chain links TRBV6-5 to TRBJ1-2, with D perhaps TRBD1 (5 bases). This CDR3 region has 15 residues. Trimming removed 4 bases at V and 8 bases at J, with 20 bases between. CDR1 MNHEY and CDR2 SVGAGI come from the germline V gene. The CDR3 DNA reads TGTGCCAGCAGTTTCTTCCCGGGGCCGGAGACGGGCTACACCTTC. This encodes CASSFFPGPETGYTF.

The V and J genes are TRBV7-2 and TRBJ1-1; D ambiguous. Trimming removed 6 bases from V and 8 bases from J, with 7 bases in between. Per germline, CDR1 SGHTA and CDR2 FQGNSA. The CDR3 totals 10 residues. CDR3 sequence: CASRGREAFF. The CDR3 region has the DNA TGTGCCAGCAGGGGGAGAGAAGCTTTCTTT.

The chain couples TRBV7-9 to TRBJ1-6, with 9 nucleotides matching TRBD1. Unmatched junction bases numbered 3, after V lost 1 base and J lost 8 bases. CDR3 length: 15 amino acids. Germline V gives CDR1 SEHNR, CDR2 FQNEAQ (reference sequence). CDR3 protein: CASSLGDREYSPLHF. CDR3 DNA sequence: TGTGCCAGCAGCTTAGGGGACAGGGAGTATTCACCCCTCCACTTT.

The chain links TRBV7-9 to TRBJ2-7; D possibly corresponds to TRBD2 (8 bases). V was shortened by 3 bases and J by 0 bases, with 12 bases between the two germline ends. Germline assignment: CDR1 SEHNR and CDR2 FQNEAQ (reference sequence). The CDR3 totals 15 residues. The DNA for the CDR3 is TGTGCCAGCAGCTTTAGCGGGGACAGCTCCTACGAGCAGTACTTC. This encodes CASSFSGDSSYEQYF.

This clonotype was counted at least ten times. The genes are TRBV6-2 or TRBV6-3 and TRBJ2-5; D remains unclear. Per the germline V gene, CDR1 is MNHEY and CDR2 is SVGEGT. This CDR3 comprises 16 residues. The germline V and J ends were trimmed by 0 bases and 0 bases, with 11 bases remaining between them. CDR3 protein: CASSYSLRDNQETQYF. CDR3 sequence (DNA): TGTGCCAGCAGTTACTCCCTCCGCGACAACCAAGAGACCCAGTACTTC.

This clonotype has ten or more counts. The chain is built from TRBV12-3 or TRBV12-4 and TRBJ1-1, with D maybe TRBD1 (5 bases). The CDR3 runs to 13 residues. Trimming pared 7 bases from V and 1 base from J, leaving 10 bases between. The CDR3 DNA sequence: TGTGCCAGCACCGGGGCCCGGAACACTGAAGCTTTCTTT. Translation gives CASTGARNTEAFF.

This clonotype was counted at least ten times. This chain links TRBV10-1 with TRBJ2-1; TRBD1 agrees at 11 bases. The germline V gene encodes CDR1 WNHNN and CDR2 SYGVQD (reference sequence). The V and J ends lost 0 bases and 8 bases, in that order; junction bases with no gene match: 6. The CDR3 is 16 residues long. CDR3 in amino acids: CASSESRTGGKDEQFF. The CDR3 DNA reads TGCGCCAGCAGTGAGTCAAGGACAGGGGGCAAGGATGAGCAGTTCTTC.

This chain uses TRBV15 with TRBJ1-1; D gene uncertain. Germline assignment: CDR1 LNHNV and CDR2 YYDKDF (reference sequence). The CDR3 sequence is 12 residues long. Trimming took 3 bases from V and 8 from J, leaving 10 bases between them. As DNA, the CDR3 is TGTGCCACCAGCAGCGTCGGACTAGAAGCTTTCTTT. Translated: CATSSVGLEAFF.